The clone carrying this T cell receptor beta chain was seen a handful of times. Here immunoSEQ multiplex PCR was the method, and the copy in TCRdb shows in-frame clones only, minus some. The sample lists 250,000 to 300,000 clones, 70% to 90% seen once, with 3.5% to 5.5% in the top ten. These data originate in a study of blood T cell repertoires in COVID-19. Study details: There were acute and convalescent COVID-19 samples, and they came from the United States, Italy and Spain. Sources were T cells, B-cell-depleted T cells, or PBMCs; the material itself was cDNA or gDNA.

Trimming removed 6 bases at V and 0 bases at J, with 9 bases between. CDR1 and CDR2 (germline): SGHAT, FQNNGV. The CDR3 is 14 amino acids. Material for sequencing was peripheral blood. The sequence came from a man between 60 and 75 years old who had recovered from COVID-19. The chain links TRBV11-2 to TRBJ1-3; the D gene is possibly TRBD1 (6 bases). The CDR3 region is CASSQQGSGNTIYF. CDR3 in DNA: TGTGCCAGCAGTCAACAGGGCTCTGGAAACACCATATATTTT.